This TCR beta chain was recovered during a study of cytomegalovirus exposure and HLA in healthy donors. Study outcomes and limitations: Rare TCR sequences dominated, though some public TCRs recurred in many donors. Reports credit the classifier with highly specific, highly sensitive diagnosis of cytomegalovirus status. Cytomegalovirus association was listed for 164 TCR beta chains.

Details on this clone: The antigen remains undetermined.

The donors were part of the approximately 120-subject validation cohort, which stood apart from the roughly 670-subject first cohort. The method was immunoSEQ multiplex PCR; TCRdb's version includes in-frame clones alone and lacks a portion of them. This table holds roughly 77,000 clones, 95% found once. V shed 0 bases and J 8 bases; nucleotides not matched to a gene: 11. The CDR3 totals 16 residues. The V gene's germline CDR1 is LGHNA and CDR2 YSLEER. The V gene is TRBV4-3, the J gene TRBJ2-7; 9 positions match TRBD1. Material for sequencing was PBMCs. The clonotype originates from a young woman in good health and CMV-seronegative. This CDR3 reads CASSQDVQTGGAKQYF. The CDR3 bases are TGCGCCAGCAGCCAAGATGTCCAAACAGGGGGCGCAAAGCAGTACTTC.